The source of this T cell receptor beta chain is a study of CD8 T cells in ankylosing spondylitis. The CDR3 is 13 residues long. Germline V gives CDR1 DFQATT, CDR2 SNEGSKA (reference sequence). Libraries of TCR beta came from quantitative 5'-RACE with molecular barcodes. TCRdb used MiXCR to reprocess the 5' RACE reads, holding one entry per CDR3 protein. The data contain 250,000 to 350,000 distinct CDR3 sequences, roughly 20% of them singletons. Findings and limits, study-wide: Significant enrichment of disease-linked clones was reported in matched ankylosing spondylitis synovial fluid. Within ankylosing spondylitis blood, a TCR beta motif made up of seven or eight highly homologous variants appeared to be characteristic. Clones linked with disease were CD8+ and fairly uncommon in the peripheral blood.

This clonotype was recorded a few times. Antigen unknown. Sequencing was carried out using blood, either unsorted or a sorted T cell fraction (not recorded which). The sequence was collected from a female donor with ankylosing spondylitis or in good health (not recorded which). The chain uses TRBV20-1 and TRBJ1-5; D is unclear. Here the CDR3 DNA reads TGCAGCGCACAACGGCGGGGCAATCAGCCCCAGCATTTT. Protein: CSAQRRGNQPQHF.